This TCR beta chain stems from a study of T-cell memory formation after mild COVID-19. TCRdb reprocessed the 5' RACE reads via MiXCR and lists one record per CDR3 protein. The sample consists of some 100,000 distinct CDR3 sequences, 8.5% to 14% of them appearing once. On this clonotype itself: The antigen is not known.

Study conclusions and caveats: Some SARS-CoV-2-responding clones were already detected in memory before infection. CD4+ contracting clones were found mainly in CM and EM, and CD8+ ones in EMRA. Among clones peaking at day 37 in the second wave, SARS-CoV-2 specificity remained unconfirmed.

V was clipped by 4 bases and J by 3 bases, with 13 bases between them. Germline CDR1 is SGHRS and CDR2 is YFSETQ. The CDR3 sequence is 15 residues long. Sequenced material: PBMCs or a T cell subset sorted from them (not recorded which). This chain uses TRBV5-1 with TRBJ2-2; a weak D match, TRBD2 (6 bases). The receptor was isolated from a man between 18 and 29 years old who had mild COVID-19 (a few samples of this study predate the infection). Cell type and time point are not known. The CDR3 nucleotides are TGCGCCAGCAGCCCGATTGGACTATACACCGGGGAGCTGTTTTTT. It translates to CASSPIGLYTGELFF.